The T cell receptor beta chain described here comes from a study of response to subunit inactivated influenza vaccine. TCRdb re-derived calls from the RT-PCR reads in MiXCR, one entry per CDR3 protein. The repertoire consists of more than 500,000 distinct CDR3 sequences, with 10% to 12% occurring once and the leading ten covering roughly 11%. This clonotype came up many times. The same sample was also studied in work on T cells expressing NK-cell markers. Turning to that study: TCR beta libraries carry UMIs added by 5'RACE template switching. Seven of the eight sequenced donors were classified as HCMV-seropositive, and one was classified as seronegative. Several experiments added an anti-gamma-delta TCR antibody to sort only alpha-beta TCR T cells. The share of CD8+ T cells held by dominant NKG2C+ clonotypes was about 1.0-7.5% in over 5 donors. Dominance of the CD3+CD56-NKG2C+ fraction by these clonotypes also held in several donors.

This sequence originates from a man in his forties or fifties who received an inactivated influenza vaccine. The sequencing here drew on PBMCs from blood, taken on the day of vaccination.

CDR3 amino acids: CASSRRLGQAGELFF. DNA for the CDR3: TGCGCCAGCAGCCGGAGACTAGGTCAAGCCGGGGAGCTGTTTTTT. V and J are TRBV4-3 and TRBJ2-2; tentative D call: TRBD2 (6 bases). Germline lookup yields CDR1 LGHNA and CDR2 YSLEER. Trimming removed 4 bases from V and 6 bases from J, with 15 bases in between. This CDR3 is built from 15 residues.